One sample yielded the 24 T cell receptor beta chains listed below, sequenced in a study of T cell responses to AZD1222 COVID-19 vaccine. Profiled with immunoSEQ multiplex PCR; TCRdb holds only in-frame clones, not every one. The table shows 75,000 to 90,000 clones, with approximately 92% occurring only once. The sequenced sample was peripheral blood, obtained 28 days after the second AZD1222 dose. The receptors were gathered from an adult who received the AZD1222 COVID-19 vaccine.

V usage is TRBV30 and J usage is TRBJ2-7, with unresolved D. Germline V gene lookup returns CDR1 GTSNPN and CDR2 SVGIG (reference sequence). V lost 6 bases to trimming and J lost 4 bases, with 7 bases between them. This CDR3 has 10 residues. In DNA form, the CDR3 reads TGTGCCTGCCCGACGTACGAGCAGTACTTC. This encodes CACPTYEQYF.

This chain connects TRBV27 to TRBJ1-1; D is unclear. CDR1 is MNHEY, CDR2 SMNVEV, per germline (reference sequence). This CDR3 comprises 11 residues. The ends were cut back, 2 bases at V and 12 bases at J, with 10 bases in the middle. CDR3 sequence (DNA): TGTGCCAGCAGTTTAGGCTTCAACACTTTCTTT. Translation gives CASSLGFNTFF.

The genes are TRBV9 and TRBJ2-7, with 9 bases that match TRBD2. The CDR3 loop spans 17 amino acids. Germline V gene lookup returns CDR1 SGDLS and CDR2 YYNGEE. J gave up 6 bases and V 2 bases, and 15 bases lay outside the gene matches. CDR3 residues: CASSVNSGSLGLREQYF. CDR3 DNA sequence: TGTGCCAGCAGCGTTAATAGCGGGAGCTTGGGCCTACGCGAGCAGTACTTC.

This chain connects TRBV3-1 (or the pseudogene TRBV3-2) to TRBJ2-6, with D possibly TRBD1 on 5 matching bases. The CDR3 runs 15 residues. CDR1 and CDR2 (germline): LGHDT, YNNKEL (reference sequence). V was trimmed by 3 bases and J by 4 bases, leaving 10 bases between them. Written as DNA, the CDR3 is TGTGCCAGCAGCCACCGACAGAGAGGGGCCAACGTCCTGACTTTC. Residues: CASSHRQRGANVLTF.

This chain uses TRBV5-6 with TRBJ1-1; the D is unclear. This CDR3 contains 15 residues. CDR1 SGHDT and CDR2 YYEEEE come from the germline V gene. Trimming stripped 5 bases from V and 4 bases from J, with 18 bases between. The CDR3, as DNA: TGTGCCAGCAGATCGCGGCTAGGGTTAAGCACTGAAGCTTTCTTT. As protein: CASRSRLGLSTEAFF.

This chain joins TRBV7-2 and TRBJ2-2; D ambiguous. CDR3 length: 14 residues. CDR1 and CDR2 (germline): SGHTA, FQGNSA. V was clipped by 3 bases and J by 4 bases, with 9 bases between them. Written as DNA, the CDR3 is TGTGCCAGCAGCTTTTCTGGTTCCACCGGGGAGCTGTTTTTT. It encodes CASSFSGSTGELFF.

The chain employs TRBV9 and TRBJ1-4, with D perhaps TRBD1 (6 bases). The CDR3 is 17 amino acids. The germline V gene encodes CDR1 SGDLS and CDR2 YYNGEE. V lost 0 bases to trimming and J lost 4 bases, with 16 bases between them. Written as DNA, the CDR3 is TGTGCCAGCAGCGTAGCTACAGGGACGGTACTTAATGAAAAACTGTTTTTT. It encodes CASSVATGTVLNEKLFF.

The rearrangement uses TRBV14 and TRBJ1-1; TRBD1 matches 9 bases. The germline gives CDR1 SGHDN, CDR2 FVKESK. After removal of 4 bases from V and 10 bases from J, the junction contained 10 bases not matched to a gene. CDR3 length: 14 residues. The CDR3 protein is CASSPTDRGRGAFF. The CDR3 bases are TGTGCCAGCAGCCCCACCGACAGGGGGAGAGGAGCTTTCTTT.

The rearrangement joins TRBV5-1 to TRBJ2-2; D remains ambiguous. Looked up from germline, CDR1 is SGHRS and CDR2 is YFSETQ. Trimming took off 0 bases at V and 3 bases at J, with 9 bases between the two ends. The CDR3 runs 15 residues. CDR3 in amino acids: CASSLDDPHTGELFF. As DNA, the CDR3 is TGCGCCAGCAGCTTGGACGACCCCCACACCGGGGAGCTGTTTTTT.

The chain combines TRBV7-8 with TRBJ2-1; TRBD2 matches 12 bases. The CDR3 consists of 16 residues. V shed 5 bases, J shed 2 bases, and the junction held 4 bases outside the gene matches. Germline V gives CDR1 SGHVS, CDR2 FQNEAQ. The CDR3 here is CASSPTSGGPYNEQFF. CDR3 bases: TGTGCCAGCAGCCCGACTAGCGGGGGCCCCTACAATGAGCAGTTCTTC. Filled out from reference TRBV7-8 and TRBJ2-1, the complete variable domain reads GAGVSQSPRYKVAKRGQDVALRCDPISGHVSLFWYQQALGQGPEFLTYFQNEAQLDKSGLPSDRFFAERPEGSVSTLKIQRTQQEDSAVYLCASSPTSGGPYNEQFFGPGTRLTVL.

V usage is TRBV2 and J usage is TRBJ2-7; D might be TRBD1 or TRBD2, each matching 5 bases. The CDR3 sequence is 11 residues long. Germline V lookup: CDR1 SNHLY, CDR2 FYNNEI. V was trimmed by 5 bases and J by 4 bases, leaving 6 bases between them. The CDR3, as DNA: TGTGCCAGCAGTTGGGGGTACGAGCAGTACTTC. Amino acid sequence: CASSWGYEQYF. Based on the CDR3 plus reference TRBV2 and TRBJ2-7, the full variable domain is EPEVTQTPSHQVTQMGQEVILRCVPISNHLYFYWYRQILGQKVEFLVSFYNNEISEKSEIFDDQFSVERPDGSNFTLKIRSTKLEDSAMYFCASSWGYEQYFGPGTRLTVT.

This chain links TRBV19 with TRBJ2-3; no clear D. V dropped 5 bases and J dropped 3 bases, with 15 bases sitting between them. There are 15 residues in the CDR3. Germline CDR1 is LNHDA and CDR2 is SQIVND (reference sequence). The chain's CDR3 is CASSLREAITDTQYF. In DNA form, the CDR3 reads TGTGCCAGTAGTCTCCGAGAGGCCATAACAGATACGCAGTATTTT.

The genes are TRBV2 and TRBJ1-1, with D possibly TRBD1 on 5 matching bases. With 9 bases removed from V and 3 bases from J, the gap between germline ends came to 14 bases. Germline CDR1 and CDR2: SNHLY and FYNNEI. The CDR3 has 13 amino acids. The DNA for the CDR3 is TGTGCCAGTAGACCAGGGAAATACACTGAAGCTTTCTTT. This gives the protein CASRPGKYTEAFF.

The chain is built from TRBV4-3 and TRBJ1-6; D is ambiguous. The CDR3 is made up of 15 amino acids. The V end lost 0 bases, the J end lost 10 bases, and 13 bases lay between the germline ends. Germline V gives CDR1 LGHNA, CDR2 YSLEER. The chain's CDR3 is CASSQDPGGKSPLHF. CDR3 nucleotide sequence: TGCGCCAGCAGCCAAGACCCAGGAGGGAAATCACCCCTCCACTTT.

The rearrangement links TRBV24-1 to TRBJ2-1; 10 bases map to TRBD2. J gave up 8 bases and V 5 bases, and 5 bases lay outside the gene matches. The CDR3 runs 14 residues. Germline V gives CDR1 KGHDR, CDR2 SFDVKD. CDR3 sequence: CATSAPSGSDEQFF. Here the CDR3 DNA reads TGTGCCACCAGTGCGCCTAGCGGGAGCGATGAGCAGTTCTTC.

The rearrangement links TRBV18 to TRBJ1-2, with a possible D match to TRBD1 (5 bases). The CDR3 length is 14 residues. V shed 3 bases and J shed 3 bases, with 11 bases lying between them. Germline lookup yields CDR1 KGHSH and CDR2 LQKENI. CDR3 nucleotides: TGTGCCAGCTCACCGCGGGACGGATACTATGGCTACACCTTC. Its translation: CASSPRDGYYGYTF.

V gene TRBV5-1 combines with J gene TRBJ1-2, with 7 positions matching TRBD1. From germline, CDR1 is SGHRS and CDR2 YFSETQ. The CDR3 is 15 amino acids. Losses at the gene ends were 4 bases for V and 8 bases for J; bases not matched to a gene: 14. The CDR3 protein is CASSRSRDSARGYTF. The CDR3 nucleotides read TGCGCCAGCAGCAGGAGTAGGGACAGTGCGAGGGGCTACACCTTC.

Only one count was recorded for this clone. DNA for the CDR3: TGTGCCAGCAGCTTAGCAACAGCGAACACTGAAGCTTTCTTT. Translation gives CASSLATANTEAFF. The rearrangement joins TRBV7-2 to TRBJ1-1; unclear D gene. The V gene's germline CDR1 is SGHTA and CDR2 FQGNSA. The CDR3 has 14 residues. The V end lost 0 bases, the J end lost 1 base, and 6 bases lay between the germline ends.

CDR3 sequence: CASSLGGTSGSTDTQYF. The DNA of the CDR3 is TGTGCCAGCAGCTTAGGGGGGACTAGCGGGAGCACAGATACGCAGTATTTT. The chain employs TRBV7-3 and TRBJ2-3, with 12 bases aligning to TRBD2. Germline trimming cut 2 bases from V and 0 bases from J; bases unmatched to any gene: 3. CDR1 and CDR2 (germline): SGHTA, FQGTGA. The CDR3 length is 17 residues.

The CDR3 coding sequence is TGTGCCTGGAGGACGCCAGGGCCAGGGGCCAACGTCCTGACTTTC. Residues: CAWRTPGPGANVLTF. The gene calls are TRBV30 and TRBJ2-6, with D maybe TRBD1 (5 bases). With 3 bases removed from V and 4 bases from J, the gap between germline ends came to 13 bases. In germline, CDR1 is GTSNPN, CDR2 SVGIG (reference sequence). CDR3 size: 15 residues. Combining the CDR3 with reference TRBV30 and TRBJ2-6 gives the whole variable domain SQTIHQWPATLVQPVGSPLSLECTVEGTSNPNLYWYRQAAGRGLQLLFYSVGIGQISSEVPQNLSASRPQDRQFILSSKKLLLSDSGFYLCAWRTPGPGANVLTFGAGSRLTVL.

This sequence joins TRBV2 and TRBJ2-1; 9 nucleotides agree with TRBD2. Per the germline V gene, CDR1 is SNHLY and CDR2 is FYNNEI. The CDR3 contains 15 residues. Trimming cost V 1 base and J 8 bases; bases outside gene matches: 6. The CDR3 coding sequence is TGTGCCAGCAGTGAAGGGACTAGCGTGTGGCATGAGCAGTTCTTC. It is translated as CASSEGTSVWHEQFF.

This clone was seen just once. The chain couples TRBV27 to TRBJ2-1; tentative D call: TRBD1 (6 bases). The germline V and J ends were trimmed by 7 bases and 1 base, with 11 bases remaining between them. The CDR3 is 14 amino acids. Looked up from germline, CDR1 is MNHEY and CDR2 is SMNVEV (reference sequence). The CDR3 reads CASNSRGSYNEQFF. The CDR3 region has the DNA TGTGCCAGCAACAGTAGGGGGTCCTACAATGAGCAGTTCTTC.

This clone occurred a few times. The V and J genes are TRBV14 and TRBJ2-3; tentatively, D is TRBD2 (5 bases). Germline V gives CDR1 SGHDN, CDR2 FVKESK. The CDR3 consists of 14 residues. V was trimmed by 1 base and J by 6 bases, leaving 11 bases between them. CDR3 sequence (DNA): TGTGCCAGCAGCCAAGGAGGGCTAGGGGATACGCAGTATTTT. Its translation: CASSQGGLGDTQYF.

Only one count was recorded for this clone. This chain uses TRBV30 with TRBJ1-3; no firm D call. Germline lookup yields CDR1 GTSNPN and CDR2 SVGIG (reference sequence). This CDR3 is built from 11 residues. Trimming removed 0 bases from V and 3 bases from J, with 0 bases in between. The CDR3 DNA sequence: TGTGCCTGGAGTGTTGGAAACACCATATATTTT. The encoded protein is CAWSVGNTIYF.